Detailed here is one TCR beta chain. Its antigen is not known. This entry comes from a study of CD8 T cells in Susac syndrome. This CDR3 is built from 15 residues. The germline V gene has CDR1 SQVTM and CDR2 ANQGSEA. V lost 6 bases and J lost 4, with 20 bases in between. The controls were healthy donors who were matched for age and sex. It was negative isolation that provided the CD8+ and CD4+ T cells, whereas TEMRA cells were enriched by FACS. Reverse transcription used roughly 0.45 to 1 ug RNA and random hexamers. Amplification of the TCR beta CDR3 was carried out by immunoSEQ multiplex PCR, which spanned a total of 54 Vbeta and 13 Jbeta segments. TCRdb reprocessed the immunoSEQ multiplex PCR reads via MiXCR and lists one record per CDR3 protein. The data show some 120,000 distinct CDR3 sequences, roughly 92% seen once. Overall study findings and caveats: The number of individuals included in the study's TCR sequencing and HLA analysis was acknowledged as relatively small.

Sample: CD4+ T cells from PBMCs. The chain employs TRBV29-1 and TRBJ2-3; D is perhaps TRBD2 (6 bases). The sequence was obtained from a human donor in good health. The CDR3 DNA is TGCAGCGTCAAATTAGCGGATACCTCCGCAGATACGCAGTATTTT. It encodes CSVKLADTSADTQYF.